This TCR beta chain was identified during a study of shared clonotypes between healthy human individuals (dated by TCRdb to 2019 to 2021). The study in broad terms: The cohort included three men and a couple of women between 18 and 49 years of age. Per donor, three plates each were used for CD4 naive and CD4 memory, two for CD8 naive, and one for CD8 memory. To estimate repertoire size and how much clonotype sharing occurs between individuals, the study deeply sequenced the blood TCR repertoires of roughly 5 healthy adults. Different laboratories and diverse techniques were used to prepare libraries and sequence TCR repertoires, to increase sequencing depth and limit assay-specific biases. Leukapheresis yielded between about 0.85 and 10 billion PBMCs per donor. Here is what the overall study found, with its caveats: Naive subsets generally had larger estimated clonotype richness than memory subsets did. Incomplete sequencing was indicated by rarefaction of sorted-subset datasets, despite the large sequencing depth. Because the study included only a small number of donors, the genetic and exposure-history diversity represented was limited. Compared with non-shared clonotypes, the clonotypes found in all four sorted-subset donors had higher generation probabilities. Based on pairwise subsampling, the degree of clonotype sharing among donors was expected to be affected by sequencing depth. When a handful of donors were compared, the shared fraction of clonotypes was about 5% for naive CD4, about 4% for naive CD8, 2% to 2.5% for memory CD4, and around 0.37% for memory CD8. Sampling was limited to blood, and TCR repertoires in tissue likely differ from TCR repertoires in blood.

Donors were healthy HIV-negative adults with no recently reported acute infections or vaccinations. Every donor was a Caucasian adult living in Nashville, Tennessee, USA. CD4+ T cells were enriched by magnetic negative selection, after which naive cells were positively selected on CD45RA and the negative fraction was taken as the memory subset. After blood collection by leukapheresis, PBMCs were isolated using Ficoll-Histopaque density gradient centrifugation and then cryopreserved in the vapor phase of liquid nitrogen. Analytical flow cytometry was used to check the purity and quantity of each magnetically sorted T cell population. Genomic DNA was isolated from each sorted fraction and quantified by UV absorbance on a Nanodrop 2000c. Comment on this clone: The antigen it recognizes is unknown. No base quality information exists; no much larger clone differs at one position.

Using the deep immunoSEQ assay, multiplex PCR amplified TCR CDR3 regions from genomic DNA. For each cell subset, the extracted genomic DNA was distributed evenly across all wells of several immunoSEQ 96-well plates, and each plate served as one replicate. For sorted subsets, each replicate PCR was loaded with 200 ng genomic DNA, equivalent to roughly 30,000 T cell genomes. Purified libraries were quantified with a Qubit 3.0 fluorometer, sized on a Bioanalyzer 2100, and re-quantified with the KAPA Library Quantification kit. Each immunoSEQ 96-well plate was sequenced on its own single-read 150-cycle Illumina NextSeq 550 flow cell. The original methods were these. Because only junctional sequences without quality scores were contained in the immunoSEQ output, filtering matching that applied to full-length reads could not be performed. To assign V/J genes and CDR3, sequences were annotated against IMGT germline references using PyIR, a Python wrapper for IgBLAST v1.9. Reads with weak V/J assignments (E-value above 1e-6), missing CDR3, stop codons, out-of-frame junctions, or ambiguous translated residues were removed. V3J clonotypes were defined as sequences sharing an identical inferred V gene, J gene, and CDR3 amino acid sequence. Percentage overlap between repertoires was calculated by dividing the number of shared unique clonotypes by the size of the smaller repertoire. RTK rarefaction, the Chao1 estimator, and Recon v2.1 estimates of unobserved clonotypes were used to assess repertoire richness. Generation probabilities were computed with OLGA for all TCRbeta clonotypes obtained by the gDNA method from four donors. The table was pulled from immuneACCESS by TCRdb, which kept in-frame rearrangements only. Such tables lose some clones; where checked, under half of the loss comes from unresolved V genes, and the rest has no known cause. Clone size and V and J calls were adopted from that table, with D and trimming inferred from the DNA. The sample table contains under 850,000 clones; only one count was recorded for just under 75% of them. 1.8% of the sample comes from the top ten.

This TCR was recovered from a woman in her twenties or thirties in good health. The specimen sequenced was memory CD4+ T cells sorted from blood. The intended sense of this specimen's cell subset or site label: CD45RA-negative fraction.

Read as DNA, the sequence is TGTGCCAGCACCCTGGATGGTGGGGGAAGCTCCTACGAGCAGTACTTC. This sequence encodes CASTLDGGGSSYEQYF. Recombination joined TRBV5-4 with TRBJ2-7; the D segment is perhaps TRBD1 or TRBD2, each sharing 5 matched bases. The CDR3, cysteine through phenylalanine, is 16 amino acids long. Solely the CDR3 DNA is kept, with 48 bases framed from the first base. The germline V gene (reference sequence) supplies CDR1 SGHNT and CDR2 YYREEE. V loses 6 bases of germline sequence and J loses 0 bases, and the interval between the two ends is 19 bases. With all but the CDR3 taken from the reference TRBV5-4 and TRBJ2-7 genes, the full variable domain is: ETGVTQSPTHLIKTRGQQVTLRCSSQSGHNTVSWYQQALGQGPQFIFQYYREEENGRGNFPPRFSGLQFPNYSSELNVNALELDDSALYLCASTLDGGGSSYEQYFGPGTRLTVT.